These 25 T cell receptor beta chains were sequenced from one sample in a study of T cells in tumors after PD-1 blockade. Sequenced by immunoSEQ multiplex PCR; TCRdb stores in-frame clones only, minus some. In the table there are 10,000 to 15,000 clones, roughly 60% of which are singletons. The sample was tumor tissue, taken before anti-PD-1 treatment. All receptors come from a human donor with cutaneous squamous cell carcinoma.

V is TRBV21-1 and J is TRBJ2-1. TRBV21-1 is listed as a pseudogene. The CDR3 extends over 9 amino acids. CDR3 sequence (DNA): TGTGCCAGCAGCAATGAGCAGTTCTTC. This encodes CASSNEQFF.

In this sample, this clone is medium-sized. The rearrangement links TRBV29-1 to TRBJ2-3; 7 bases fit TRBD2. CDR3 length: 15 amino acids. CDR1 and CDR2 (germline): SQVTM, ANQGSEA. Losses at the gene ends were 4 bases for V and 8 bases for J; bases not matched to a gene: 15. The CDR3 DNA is TGCAGCGTTGGGACGGGAGGCTCCCCTGGGGGTACGCAGTATTTT. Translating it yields CSVGTGGSPGGTQYF.

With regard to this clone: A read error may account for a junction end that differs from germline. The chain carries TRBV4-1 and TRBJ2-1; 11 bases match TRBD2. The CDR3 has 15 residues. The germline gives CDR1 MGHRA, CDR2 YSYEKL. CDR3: CASSYTSGSMNGQFF. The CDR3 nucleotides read TGCGCCAGCAGCTACACTAGCGGGAGCATGAATGGGCAGTTCTTC.

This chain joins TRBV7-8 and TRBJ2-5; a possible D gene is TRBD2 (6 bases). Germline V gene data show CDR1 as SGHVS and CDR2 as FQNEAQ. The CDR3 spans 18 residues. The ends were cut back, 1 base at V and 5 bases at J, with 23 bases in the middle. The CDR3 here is CASSLVAPSGFGRETQYF. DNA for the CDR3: TGTGCCAGCAGCTTAGTAGCCCCGTCCGGGTTTGGGAGGGAGACCCAGTACTTC.

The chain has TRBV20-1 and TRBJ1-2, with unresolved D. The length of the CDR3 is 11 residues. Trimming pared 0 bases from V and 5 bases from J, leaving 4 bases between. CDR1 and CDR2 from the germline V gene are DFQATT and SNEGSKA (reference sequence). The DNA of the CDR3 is TGCAGTGCTAGAGATGTATATGGCTACACCTTC. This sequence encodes CSARDVYGYTF.

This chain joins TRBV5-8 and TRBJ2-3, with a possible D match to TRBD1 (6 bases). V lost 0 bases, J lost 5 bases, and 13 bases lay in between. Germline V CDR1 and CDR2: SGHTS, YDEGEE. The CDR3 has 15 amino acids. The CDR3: CASSLAYEGGDTQYF. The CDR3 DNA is TGTGCCAGCAGCTTGGCGTACGAAGGGGGAGATACGCAGTATTTT.

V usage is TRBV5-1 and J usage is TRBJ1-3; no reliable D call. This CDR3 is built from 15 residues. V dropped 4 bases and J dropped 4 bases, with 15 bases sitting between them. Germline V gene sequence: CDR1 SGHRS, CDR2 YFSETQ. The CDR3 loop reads CASSHDGGSGNTIYF. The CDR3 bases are TGCGCCAGCAGCCACGACGGAGGATCCGGAAACACCATATATTTT.

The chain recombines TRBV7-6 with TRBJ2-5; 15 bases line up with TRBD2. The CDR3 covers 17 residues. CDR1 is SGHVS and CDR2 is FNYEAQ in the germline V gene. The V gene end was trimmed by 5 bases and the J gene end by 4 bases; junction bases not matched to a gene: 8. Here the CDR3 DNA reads TGTGCCAGCAGCCTCGGGGGACTAGCGGGGGGACGAGAGACCCAGTACTTC. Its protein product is CASSLGGLAGGRETQYF. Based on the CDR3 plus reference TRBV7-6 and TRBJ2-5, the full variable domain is GAGVSQSPRYKVTKRGQDVALRCDPISGHVSLYWYRQALGQGPEFLTYFNYEAQQDKSGLPNDRFSAERPEGSISTLTIQRTEQRDSAMYRCASSLGGLAGGRETQYFGPGTRLLVL.

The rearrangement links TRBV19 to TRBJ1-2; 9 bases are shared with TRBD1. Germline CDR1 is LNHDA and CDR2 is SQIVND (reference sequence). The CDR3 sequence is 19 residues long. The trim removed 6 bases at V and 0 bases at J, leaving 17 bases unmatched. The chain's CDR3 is CASSSSTGPRTGANYGYTF. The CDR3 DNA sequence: TGTGCCAGTAGCTCTTCAACAGGACCACGGACAGGGGCTAACTATGGCTACACCTTC.

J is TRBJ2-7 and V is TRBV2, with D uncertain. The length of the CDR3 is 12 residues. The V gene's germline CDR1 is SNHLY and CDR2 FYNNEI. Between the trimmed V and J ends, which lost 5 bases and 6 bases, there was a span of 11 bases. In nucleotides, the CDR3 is TGTGCCAGCAGTCTGACAACGCGCGAGCAGTACTTC. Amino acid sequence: CASSLTTREQYF.

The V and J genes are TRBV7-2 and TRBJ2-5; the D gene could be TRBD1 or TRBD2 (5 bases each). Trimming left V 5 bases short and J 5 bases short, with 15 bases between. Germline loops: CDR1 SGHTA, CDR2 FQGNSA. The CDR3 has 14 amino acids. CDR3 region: CASSRPGPRETQYF. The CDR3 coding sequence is TGTGCCAGCAGCCGTCCGGGACCACGGGAGACCCAGTACTTC.

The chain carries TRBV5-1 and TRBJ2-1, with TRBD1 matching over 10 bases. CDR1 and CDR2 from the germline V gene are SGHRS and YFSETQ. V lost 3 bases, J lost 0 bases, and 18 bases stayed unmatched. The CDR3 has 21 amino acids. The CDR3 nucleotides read TGCGCCAGCAGCTCCTTATCCGGACAGGGGGGGACTTCAAGCTCCTACAATGAGCAGTTCTTC. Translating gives CASSSLSGQGGTSSSYNEQFF.

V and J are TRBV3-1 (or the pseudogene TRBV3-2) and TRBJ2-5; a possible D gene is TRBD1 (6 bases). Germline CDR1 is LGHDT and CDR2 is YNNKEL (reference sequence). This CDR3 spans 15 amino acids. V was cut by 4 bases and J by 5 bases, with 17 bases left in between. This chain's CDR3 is CASSPGTGTGETQYF. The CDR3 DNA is TGTGCCAGCAGCCCCGGGACCGGCACAGGGGAGACCCAGTACTTC.

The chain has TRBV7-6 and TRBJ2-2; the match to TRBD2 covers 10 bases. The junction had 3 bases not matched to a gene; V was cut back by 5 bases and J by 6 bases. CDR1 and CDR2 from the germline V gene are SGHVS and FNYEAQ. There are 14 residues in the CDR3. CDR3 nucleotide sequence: TGTGCCAGCAGCGCGGGACTAGCGTCCGGGGAGCTGTTTTTT. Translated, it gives CASSAGLASGELFF.

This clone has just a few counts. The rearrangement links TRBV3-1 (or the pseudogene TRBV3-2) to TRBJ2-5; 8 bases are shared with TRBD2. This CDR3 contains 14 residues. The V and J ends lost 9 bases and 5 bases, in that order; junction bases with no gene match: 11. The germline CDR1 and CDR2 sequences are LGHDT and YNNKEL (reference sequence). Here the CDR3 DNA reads TGTGCCAGTTCAAACGGGGGGGCCGCGGAGACCCAGTACTTC. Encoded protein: CASSNGGAAETQYF.

Here the CDR3 reads CASSQVRDARQNQPQHF. CDR3 nucleotides: TGTGCCAGCAGCCAAGTCCGGGACGCAAGACAAAATCAGCCCCAGCATTTT. This rearrangement joins TRBV4-2 to TRBJ1-5; D possibly corresponds to TRBD1 (5 bases). This CDR3 has 17 amino acids. Trimming removed 1 base at V and 4 bases at J, with 17 bases between. CDR1 is LGHNA, CDR2 YNFKEQ, per germline.

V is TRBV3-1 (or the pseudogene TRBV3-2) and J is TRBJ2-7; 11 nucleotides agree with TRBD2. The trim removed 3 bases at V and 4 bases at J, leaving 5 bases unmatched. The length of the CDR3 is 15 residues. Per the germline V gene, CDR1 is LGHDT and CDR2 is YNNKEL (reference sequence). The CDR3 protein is CASSQTSGVRYEQYF. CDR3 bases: TGTGCCAGCAGCCAGACTAGCGGGGTACGTTACGAGCAGTACTTC.

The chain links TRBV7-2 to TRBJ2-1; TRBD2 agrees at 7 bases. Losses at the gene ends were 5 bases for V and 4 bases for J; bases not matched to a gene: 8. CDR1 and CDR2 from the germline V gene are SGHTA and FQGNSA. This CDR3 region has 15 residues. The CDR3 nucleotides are TGTGCCAGCAGCACTACCGGGACTAATTACAATGAGCAGTTCTTC. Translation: CASSTTGTNYNEQFF. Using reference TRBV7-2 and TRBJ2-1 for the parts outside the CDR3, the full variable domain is GAGVSQSPSNKVTEKGKDVELRCDPISGHTALYWYRQSLGQGLEFLIYFQGNSAPDKSGLPSDRFSAERTGGSVSTLTIQRTQQEDSAVYLCASSTTGTNYNEQFFGPGTRLTVL.

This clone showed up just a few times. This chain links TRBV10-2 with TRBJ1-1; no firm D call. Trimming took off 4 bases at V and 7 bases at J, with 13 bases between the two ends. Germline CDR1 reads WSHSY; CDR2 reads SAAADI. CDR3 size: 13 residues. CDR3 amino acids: CASSGWTGDEAFF. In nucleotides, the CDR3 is TGCGCCAGCAGTGGCTGGACCGGGGATGAAGCTTTCTTT.

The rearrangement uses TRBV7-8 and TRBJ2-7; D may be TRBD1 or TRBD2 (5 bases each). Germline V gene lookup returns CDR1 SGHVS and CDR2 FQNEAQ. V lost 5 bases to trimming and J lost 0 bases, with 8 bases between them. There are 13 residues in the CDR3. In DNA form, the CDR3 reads TGTGCCAGCAGCCGGGACCACTCCTACGAGCAGTACTTC. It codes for CASSRDHSYEQYF.

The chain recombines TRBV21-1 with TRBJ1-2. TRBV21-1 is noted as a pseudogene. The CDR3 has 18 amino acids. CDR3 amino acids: CASSPRGDRHPFNYGYTF. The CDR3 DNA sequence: TGTGCCAGCAGCCCACGAGGGGATAGGCACCCGTTCAACTATGGCTACACCTTC.

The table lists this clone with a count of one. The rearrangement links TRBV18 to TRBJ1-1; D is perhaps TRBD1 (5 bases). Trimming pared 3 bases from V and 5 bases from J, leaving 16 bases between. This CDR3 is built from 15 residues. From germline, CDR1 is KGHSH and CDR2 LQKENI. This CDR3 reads CASSPSAGRGTEAFF. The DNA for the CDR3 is TGTGCCAGCTCACCGTCGGCAGGGCGGGGGACTGAAGCTTTCTTT.

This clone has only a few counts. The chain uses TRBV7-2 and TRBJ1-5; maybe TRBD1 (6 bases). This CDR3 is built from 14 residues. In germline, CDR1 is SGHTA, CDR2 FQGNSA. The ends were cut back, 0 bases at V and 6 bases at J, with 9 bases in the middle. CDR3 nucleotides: TGTGCCAGCAGCTTAGCGTGGGACATTCAGCCCCAGCATTTT. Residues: CASSLAWDIQPQHF.

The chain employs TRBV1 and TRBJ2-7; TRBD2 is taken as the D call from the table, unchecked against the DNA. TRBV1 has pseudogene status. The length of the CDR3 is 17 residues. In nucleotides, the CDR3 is TGCACCAGCAGCCATCCGGGGGGACTAGCGTGCACCTACGAGCAGTACTTC. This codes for CTSSHPGGLACTYEQYF.

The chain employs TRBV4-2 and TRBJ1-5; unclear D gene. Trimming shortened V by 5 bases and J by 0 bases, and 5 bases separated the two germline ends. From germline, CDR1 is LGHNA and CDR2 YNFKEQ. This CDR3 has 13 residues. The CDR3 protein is CASSDGSNQPQHF. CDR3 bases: TGTGCCAGCAGCGACGGTAGCAATCAGCCCCAGCATTTT.